These 26 T cell receptor beta chains were all obtained from the same sample, sequenced in a study of cytomegalovirus exposure and HLA in healthy donors. A multiplex PCR was run with 60 Vbeta primers and 13 Jbeta primers. Here immunoSEQ multiplex PCR was the method, and the copy in TCRdb shows in-frame clones only, minus some. The repertoire holds approximately 190,000 clones, about 86% seen once, with 1.5% to 2% in the top ten. Sequencing was done on a sample of PBMCs. These receptors all stem from a man aged 40-49 years in good health and CMV-seropositive.

The chain employs TRBV19 and TRBJ1-2, with D uncertain. Germline CDR1 LNHDA, CDR2 SQIVND (reference sequence). V was clipped by 4 bases and J by 7 bases, with 7 bases between them. The CDR3 sequence is 11 residues long. In nucleotides, the CDR3 is TGTGCCAGTAGTAATTTCGGTGGCTACACCTTC. Encoded protein: CASSNFGGYTF.

The gene calls are TRBV6-1 and TRBJ1-5, with 9 bases that match TRBD1. Germline V CDR1 and CDR2: MNHNS, SASEGT. This CDR3 spans 18 amino acids. Trimming removed 3 bases from V and 6 bases from J; junction bases left unmatched: 15. The CDR3: CASSDKDRGLKGGQPQHF. The DNA of the CDR3 is TGTGCCAGCAGTGATAAGGACAGGGGTCTTAAGGGGGGTCAGCCCCAGCATTTT.

This chain connects TRBV6-5 to TRBJ1-1, with D unresolved. The ends were cut back, 9 bases at V and 1 base at J, with 12 bases in the middle. CDR1 is MNHEY, CDR2 SVGAGI, per germline. The CDR3 loop spans 13 amino acids. The CDR3 DNA is TGTGCCAGTACCGGAGGTGGGAACACTGAAGCTTTCTTT. The encoded protein is CASTGGGNTEAFF.

In this sample, this clone turned up a few times. The V gene is TRBV27, the J gene TRBJ1-5; the D is unclear. Germline loops: CDR1 MNHEY, CDR2 SMNVEV (reference sequence). This CDR3 is 14 amino acids long. The V gene lost 3 bases and the J gene lost 1 base, with 7 bases spanning the gap. CDR3 DNA: TGTGCCAGCAGTTTGGAGGGAAGCAATCAGCCCCAGCATTTT. Translating it yields CASSLEGSNQPQHF.

The V gene is TRBV4-2, the J gene TRBJ2-1; D not resolved. Between the trimmed V and J ends, which lost 1 base and 7 bases, there was a span of 5 bases. Germline V gene sequence: CDR1 LGHNA, CDR2 YNFKEQ. This CDR3 has 12 amino acids. CDR3 nucleotide sequence: TGTGCCAGCAGCCAAGTAAAAAATGAGCAGTTCTTC. Translating it yields CASSQVKNEQFF.

This clone was seen only once. The chain uses TRBV7-7 and TRBJ2-1; 10 bases match TRBD1. Germline-derived CDR1 and CDR2 are SSHAT and FNYEAQ (reference sequence). This CDR3 spans 15 amino acids. The V and J ends lost 2 bases and 9 bases, in that order; junction bases with no gene match: 7. CDR3 loop: CASSLTSGQGSEQFF. The CDR3 DNA sequence: TGTGCCAGCAGCTTAACGTCGGGACAGGGGTCTGAGCAGTTCTTC. Based on the CDR3 plus reference TRBV7-7 and TRBJ2-1, the full variable domain is GAGVSQSPRYKVTKRGQDVTLRCDPISSHATLYWYQQALGQGPEFLTYFNYEAQPDKSGLPSDRFSAERPEGSISTLTIQRTEQRDSAMYRCASSLTSGQGSEQFFGPGTRLTVL.

The chain recombines TRBV6-5 with TRBJ2-7; 12 bases are shared with TRBD2. The V gene end was trimmed by 2 bases and the J gene end by 5 bases; junction bases not matched to a gene: 1. Germline CDR1 is MNHEY and CDR2 is SVGAGI. CDR3 length: 14 amino acids. CDR3: CASSYRTSGNEQYF. For the CDR3, the DNA is TGTGCCAGCAGTTACAGGACTAGCGGGAACGAGCAGTACTTC.

The genes are TRBV7-9 and TRBJ2-5; TRBD1 matches at 9 bases. The closer fit of TRBJ2-7 to the DNA end suggests the J call may be wrong. Germline loops: CDR1 SEHNR, CDR2 FQNEAQ (reference sequence). CDR3 length equals 14 residues. The CDR3 loop reads CASRVTGGSGEQYF. The CDR3 DNA follows: TGTGCCAGCAGGGTGACAGGGGGTAGTGGCGAGCAGTACTTC.

V is TRBV18 and J is TRBJ2-2, with 10 bases that match TRBD1. This CDR3 is built from 21 residues. V lost 0 bases to trimming and J lost 0 bases; unmatched junction nucleotides: 13. Germline CDR1 is KGHSH and CDR2 is LQKENI. As DNA, the CDR3 is TGTGCCAGCTCACCACCGCCGGGACAGGGGAAACCTAGAGCGAACACCGGGGAGCTGTTTTTT. Residues: CASSPPPGQGKPRANTGELFF.

This sequence joins TRBV15 and TRBJ1-5, with a weak D call TRBD1 (5 bases). Trimming took 0 bases from V and 4 from J, leaving 16 bases between them. The CDR3 spans 17 residues. CDR1 is LNHNV and CDR2 is YYDKDF in the germline V gene (reference sequence). DNA of the CDR3: TGTGCCACCAGCAGAGAATACAGGACCTCCGGAAATCAGCCCCAGCATTTT. Protein sequence: CATSREYRTSGNQPQHF.

As DNA, the CDR3 is TGTGCCGAACAGGGGGCGCGGAACACTGAAGCTTTCTTT. Residues: CAEQGARNTEAFF. The chain uses TRBV6-1 and TRBJ1-1; 9 bases align to TRBD1. Germline trimming cut 11 bases from V and 1 base from J; bases unmatched to any gene: 5. Germline V gene sequence: CDR1 MNHNS, CDR2 SASEGT. The CDR3 has 13 residues.

The genes are TRBV6-5 and TRBJ2-7; 10 positions agree with TRBD1. V shed 6 bases and J 9 bases; nucleotides not matched to a gene: 5. The CDR3 has 12 residues. Germline V gives CDR1 MNHEY, CDR2 SVGAGI. As DNA, the CDR3 is TGTGCCAGCAGGCGGGACAGGGGAGGGCAGTACTTC. As protein: CASRRDRGGQYF.

In regard to this clone: This same CDR3 is encoded by further DNA sequences in the sample. V usage is TRBV6-1 and J usage is TRBJ1-1; perhaps TRBD1 as D (5 bases). CDR1 MNHNS and CDR2 SASEGT come from the germline V gene. V was cut by 3 bases and J by 1 base, with 6 bases left in between. The CDR3 length is 13 residues. CDR3 sequence (DNA): TGTGCCAGCAGTGACCAGGGGAACACTGAAGCTTTCTTT. Protein: CASSDQGNTEAFF.

The chain has TRBV6-6 and TRBJ2-5; D gene ambiguous. The V and J ends lost 6 bases and 5 bases respectively, with 7 bases between them. CDR1 is MNHNY and CDR2 is SVGAGI in the germline V gene (reference sequence). The CDR3 is 11 amino acids. CDR3 protein: CASSFRETQYF. CDR3 DNA: TGTGCCAGCAGCTTTCGTGAGACCCAGTACTTC.

J is TRBJ2-2 and V is TRBV6-1, with D possibly being TRBD2 (5 bases). V lost 6 bases, J lost 5 bases, and 13 bases lay in between. Germline V CDR1 and CDR2: MNHNS, SASEGT. The CDR3 sequence is 14 residues long. CDR3 nucleotides: TGTGCCAGCAGAACCCTTAGCGAGACCGGGGAGCTGTTTTTT. The encoded protein is CASRTLSETGELFF.

This chain uses TRBV27 with TRBJ2-7, with D possibly matching TRBD2 (6 bases). CDR1 is MNHEY, CDR2 SMNVEV, per germline (reference sequence). The V end lost 6 bases, the J end lost 0 bases, and 15 bases lay between the germline ends. The CDR3 spans 15 residues. The CDR3 nucleotides are TGTGCCAGCAGGACCACAGCGGGCAGCTCCTACGAGCAGTACTTC. It encodes CASRTTAGSSYEQYF.

The chain links TRBV2 to TRBJ2-7; no definite D call. The CDR3 consists of 10 residues. Trimming removed 8 bases at V and 4 bases at J, with 6 bases between. CDR1 and CDR2 (germline): SNHLY, FYNNEI. The CDR3 reads CASVSYEQYF. The CDR3 region has the DNA TGTGCCAGCGTCTCGTACGAGCAGTACTTC.

The chain couples TRBV4-2 to TRBJ2-3; tentatively, D is TRBD1 (5 bases). The CDR3 covers 17 residues. Trimming shortened V by 1 base and J by 2 bases, and 16 bases separated the two germline ends. CDR1 and CDR2 from the germline V gene are LGHNA and YNFKEQ. CDR3 in amino acids: CASSQGDNVGLTDTQYF. CDR3 DNA: TGTGCCAGCAGCCAAGGAGACAACGTGGGGCTCACAGATACGCAGTATTTT.

The chain carries TRBV10-3 and TRBJ2-7, with 12 bases that match TRBD2. V lost 0 bases, J lost 6 bases, and 3 bases stayed unmatched. CDR3 size: 15 residues. CDR1 is ENHRY and CDR2 is SYGVKD in the germline V gene. CDR3 DNA: TGTGCCATCAGTGAGTCGAGACTAGCGGGAGCCGAGCAGTACTTC. Amino acid sequence: CAISESRLAGAEQYF.

Here the CDR3 reads CAWSVLGLAGGETQYF. CDR3 sequence (DNA): TGTGCCTGGAGTGTACTGGGGCTAGCGGGAGGAGAGACCCAGTACTTC. This chain joins TRBV30 and TRBJ2-5; 11 bases align to TRBD2. V lost 0 bases, J lost 4 bases, and 7 bases stayed unmatched. Germline CDR1 and CDR2: GTSNPN and SVGIG (reference sequence). This CDR3 comprises 16 residues.

The chain employs TRBV5-4 and TRBJ1-5; 11 bases fit TRBD1. Germline lookup yields CDR1 SGHNT and CDR2 YYREEE (reference sequence). The CDR3 contains 15 residues. Germline trimming cut 4 bases from V and 3 bases from J; bases unmatched to any gene: 3. In nucleotides, the CDR3 is TGTGCCAGCAGCGTGGACAGGGGGCTCAATCAGCCCCAGCATTTT. Translated: CASSVDRGLNQPQHF.

The V call is TRBV7-9, the J call TRBJ1-4; possibly TRBD1 for D (5 bases). Looked up from germline, CDR1 is SEHNR and CDR2 is FQNEAQ (reference sequence). The V gene lost 2 bases and the J gene lost 6 bases, with 13 bases spanning the gap. The CDR3 has 15 amino acids. CDR3 in DNA: TGTGCCAGCAGCTTAATGAATGCAGGGTATGAAAAACTGTTTTTT. Protein: CASSLMNAGYEKLFF.

This chain links TRBV7-7 with TRBJ2-7; the match to TRBD2 covers 8 bases. Trimming cost V 5 bases and J 3 bases; bases outside gene matches: 9. The CDR3 is 15 amino acids. Germline V lookup: CDR1 SSHAT, CDR2 FNYEAQ (reference sequence). CDR3 sequence: CASSRGDGGGYEQYF. The CDR3 region has the DNA TGTGCCAGCAGCCGGGGAGACGGGGGGGGCTACGAGCAGTACTTC.

The sample holds one count of this clone. The CDR3 spells CSVWGLRGTEAFF. The CDR3 bases are TGCAGCGTCTGGGGACTGCGCGGCACTGAAGCTTTCTTT. The chain links TRBV29-1 to TRBJ1-1; tentatively, D is TRBD1 (5 bases). Trimming took 6 bases from V and 4 from J, leaving 15 bases between them. Germline V lookup: CDR1 SQVTM, CDR2 ANQGSEA. This CDR3 is built from 13 residues.

This chain joins TRBV7-2 and TRBJ2-2; 7 nucleotides agree with TRBD2. The germline V gene has CDR1 SGHTA and CDR2 FQGNSA. The CDR3 contains 15 residues. V lost 5 bases and J lost 6; bases outside the gene matches: 9. The CDR3 nucleotides are TGTGCCAGCAGCCCTGATGGGAGGGCCGCCGGGGAGCTGTTTTTT. It encodes CASSPDGRAAGELFF.

A single count supports this clone. This chain uses TRBV11-2 with TRBJ1-1; the D gene is possibly TRBD1 (6 bases). The CDR3 has 15 residues. V was trimmed by 4 bases and J by 4 bases, leaving 16 bases between them. CDR1 and CDR2 from the germline V gene are SGHAT and FQNNGV. The CDR3 DNA follows: TGTGCCAGCAGCTCCGAGACAGGATATTTCACTGAAGCTTTCTTT. Residues: CASSSETGYFTEAFF. The full variable domain, in which reference TRBV11-2 and TRBJ1-1 provide the parts outside the CDR3, is EAGVAQSPRYKIIEKRQSVAFWCNPISGHATLYWYQQILGQGPKLLIQFQNNGVVDDSQLPKDRFSAERLKGVDSTLKIQPAKLEDSAVYLCASSSETGYFTEAFFGQGTRLTVV.